This TCR beta chain is from a study of shared clonotypes between healthy human individuals. As for the study in general: Every donor yielded three CD4 naive, three CD4 memory, two CD8 naive and one CD8 memory plate.

The study's findings and limits: It was the few donors that limited the genetic and exposure-history diversity represented. Some naive CD4 clonotypes, roughly 4.7%, turned up in common across a few donors.

Selected positively for CCR7 and CD45RO-negative, naive CD8 cells excluded terminally differentiated effector memory CD45RA+ cells. Each sample came from a Caucasian adult donor living in Nashville, Tennessee. As concerns this clone: The antigen is not known.

The CDR3 contains 15 residues. The germline CDR1 and CDR2 sequences are SGHAT and FQNNGV. The junction had 8 bases not matched to a gene; V was cut back by 8 bases and J by 5 bases. This table comes from immunoSEQ multiplex PCR, and its TCRdb copy is limited to in-frame clones, with some not included. This sample yields about 590,000 clones, of which 95% to 96% are seen a single time; roughly 0.1% belongs to the top ten. The chain has TRBV11-2 and TRBJ2-7, with 14 bases fitting TRBD2. The source material was naive CD8+ T cells sorted from blood. The receptor comes from a woman aged 25 to 45 in good health. The CDR3 loop reads CASSGTSGSPDEQYF. For the CDR3, the DNA is TGTGCCAGCTCCGGGACTAGCGGGAGTCCCGACGAGCAGTACTTC.